The 15 T cell receptor beta chains presented below share a single source sample, sequenced in a study of technical replicates of blood from a handful of donors. Clones were read by immunoSEQ multiplex PCR, and TCRdb kept only the in-frame ones, dropping some. This sample has 80,000 or so clones; 90% to 98% occur once, and the top ten carry about 0.2%. Sequenced material: T cells isolated from PBMCs. The receptors were gathered from a human donor in good health.

CDR3 protein: CASSLGGTVFTGELFF. The CDR3 DNA reads as TGTGCCAGCAGCTTAGGGGGGACAGTATTCACCGGGGAGCTGTTTTTT. The gene calls are TRBV7-6 and TRBJ2-2; 7 nucleotides align to TRBD1. The CDR3 sequence is 16 residues long. Germline lookup yields CDR1 SGHVS and CDR2 FNYEAQ. The V gene end was trimmed by 1 base and the J gene end by 4 bases; junction bases not matched to a gene: 6.

The rearrangement joins TRBV7-2 to TRBJ1-1; perhaps TRBD1 as D (6 bases). CDR1 SGHTA and CDR2 FQGNSA come from the germline V gene. The CDR3 totals 13 residues. V was pared by 4 bases and J by 1 base, with 7 bases between. CDR3 region: CASSWGQNTEAFF. The CDR3 region has the DNA TGTGCCAGCAGCTGGGGACAGAACACTGAAGCTTTCTTT.

The chain employs TRBV15 and TRBJ1-2; the match to TRBD1 covers 8 bases. The CDR3 loop spans 15 amino acids. Germline trimming cut 0 bases from V and 7 bases from J; bases unmatched to any gene: 7. The V gene's germline CDR1 is LNHNV and CDR2 YYDKDF (reference sequence). The CDR3 is CATSRDGRGPGGYTF. CDR3 coding DNA: TGTGCCACCAGCAGAGATGGCAGGGGGCCCGGTGGCTACACCTTC.

In DNA form, the CDR3 reads TGTGCCATGAAAAAGGCAGGGCTCTATGGCTACACCTTC. Its protein product is CAMKKAGLYGYTF. J is TRBJ1-2 and V is TRBV28, with D possibly being TRBD1 (5 bases). V shed 10 bases and J shed 4 bases, with 16 bases lying between them. The CDR3 consists of 13 residues. From germline, CDR1 is MDHEN and CDR2 SYDVKM.

The chain combines TRBV5-6 with TRBJ2-1, with TRBD2 matching over 7 bases. With 1 base clipped from V and 3 bases from J, the junction kept 10 bases outside the gene matches. The germline V gene encodes CDR1 SGHDT and CDR2 YYEEEE. CDR3 length: 17 residues. For the CDR3, the DNA is TGTGCCAGCAGCTTGTATATTTCCCTAGCGGTCTACAATGAGCAGTTCTTC. Amino acid sequence: CASSLYISLAVYNEQFF.

This chain links TRBV30 with TRBJ1-4; TRBD1 matches at 8 bases. The CDR3 loop spans 14 amino acids. Germline CDR1 is GTSNPN and CDR2 is SVGIG (reference sequence). V was clipped by 3 bases and J by 8 bases; unmatched bases: 8. The CDR3 here is CAWSVQGAREKLFF. The DNA of the CDR3 is TGTGCCTGGAGCGTTCAGGGGGCGCGGGAAAAACTGTTTTTT.

The V call is TRBV28, the J call TRBJ2-7, with 9 bases fitting TRBD1. V was pared by 6 bases and J by 0 bases, with 12 bases of the junction left unmatched. The germline CDR1 and CDR2 sequences are MDHEN and SYDVKM. The CDR3 runs to 17 residues. In nucleotides, the CDR3 is TGTGCCAGCAGGAGGGACATAATGACAGGGGGCTCCTACGAGCAGTACTTC. Translating gives CASRRDIMTGGSYEQYF. The full variable domain, in which reference TRBV28 and TRBJ2-7 provide the parts outside the CDR3, is DVKVTQSSRYLVKRTGEKVFLECVQDMDHENMFWYRQDPGLGLRLIYFSYDVKMKEKGDIPEGYSVSREKKERFSLILESASTNQTSMYLCASRRDIMTGGSYEQYFGPGTRLTVT.

The V gene is TRBV18, the J gene TRBJ2-1, with 10 positions matching TRBD2. J lost 6 bases, V lost 1 base, and 6 bases had no gene match. CDR1 KGHSH and CDR2 LQKENI come from the germline V gene. The CDR3 covers 16 residues. The CDR3 spells CASSPLRASGSNEQFF. For the CDR3, the DNA is TGTGCCAGCTCACCACTGAGGGCTAGCGGGAGCAATGAGCAGTTCTTC.

This clone is a singleton in its sample. The chain combines TRBV4-1 with TRBJ1-2; weak D call: TRBD1 (5 bases). The germline CDR1 and CDR2 sequences are MGHRA and YSYEKL. V lost 4 bases, J lost 8 bases, and 14 bases lay in between. The CDR3 length is 13 residues. Here the CDR3 DNA reads TGCGCCAGCAGCCCCTACGGGGGTGGAGGCTACACCTTC. It translates to CASSPYGGGGYTF.

The gene calls are TRBV6-5 and TRBJ2-7; 7 positions match TRBD2. This CDR3 is 13 amino acids long. With 5 bases clipped from V and 0 bases from J, the junction kept 1 base outside the gene matches. The germline V gene has CDR1 MNHEY and CDR2 SVGAGI. CDR3 sequence: CASSGTNSYEQYF. Written as DNA, the CDR3 is TGTGCCAGCAGTGGGACTAACTCCTACGAGCAGTACTTC.

The chain carries TRBV2 and TRBJ1-2; TRBD1 might be the D (6 bases). Germline V gene lookup returns CDR1 SNHLY and CDR2 FYNNEI. CDR3 size: 14 residues. The germline V and J ends were trimmed by 7 bases and 2 bases, with 14 bases remaining between them. CDR3 sequence reads: CASNQGHSNYGYTF. The CDR3 nucleotides read TGTGCCAGCAACCAGGGACACTCCAACTATGGCTACACCTTC.

The V gene is TRBV5-1, the J gene TRBJ2-7, with 12 nucleotides matching TRBD2. The CDR3 spans 18 residues. J lost 2 bases, V lost 0 bases, and 9 bases had no gene match. In germline, CDR1 is SGHRS, CDR2 YFSETQ. CDR3 DNA: TGCGCCAGCAGCTTGGTACTAGCGGGAGGCTTGGGCACCTACGAGCAGTACTTC. Its translation: CASSLVLAGGLGTYEQYF. Combining the CDR3 with reference TRBV5-1 and TRBJ2-7 gives the whole variable domain KAGVTQTPRYLIKTRGQQVTLSCSPISGHRSVSWYQQTPGQGLQFLFEYFSETQRNKGNFPGRFSGRQFSNSRSEMNVSTLELGDSALYLCASSLVLAGGLGTYEQYFGPGTRLTVT.

The V gene is TRBV5-1, the J gene TRBJ2-2, with TRBD2 matching 7 bases. Germline-derived CDR1 and CDR2 are SGHRS and YFSETQ. There are 15 residues in the CDR3. The J segment lost 4 bases and the V segment lost 3 bases, leaving 6 bases of the junction unmatched. The CDR3 bases are TGCGCCAGCAGCTCCCAACTAGCGAGCACCGGGGAGCTGTTTTTT. This sequence encodes CASSSQLASTGELFF.

V usage is TRBV7-9 and J usage is TRBJ1-2; D may be TRBD1 (5 bases). This CDR3 is 15 amino acids long. From germline, CDR1 is SEHNR and CDR2 FQNEAQ (reference sequence). V dropped 1 base and J dropped 4 bases, with 13 bases sitting between them. The CDR3 sequence: CASSLVLQDSYGYTF. CDR3 coding DNA: TGTGCCAGCAGCTTAGTGCTGCAAGACAGCTATGGCTACACCTTC.

This chain links TRBV19 with TRBJ1-1; TRBD1 might be the D (5 bases). The V end was cut by 3 bases, the J end by 0 bases, with 8 bases between. This CDR3 spans 14 amino acids. Germline values: CDR1 LNHDA, CDR2 SQIVND (reference sequence). CDR3 DNA sequence: TGTGCCAGTAGTATCCAGGGTATGAACACTGAAGCTTTCTTT. Protein product: CASSIQGMNTEAFF.